In its sample, the clone carrying this T cell receptor beta chain was seen once. Other DNA variants within this sample encode the same CDR3. The sample comes from a study of blood T cell repertoires in COVID-19. Across the study: Spain, Italy and the United States supplied samples that represented acute and convalescent COVID-19. T cells, B-cell-depleted T cells, or PBMCs supplied cDNA or gDNA.

There are 14 residues in the CDR3. The J segment lost 1 base and the V segment lost 1 base, leaving 0 bases of the junction unmatched. Germline V gene lookup returns CDR1 LNHDA and CDR2 SQIVND (reference sequence). During active infection, Seattle patients enrolled and were then monitored through disease. In the study's own analysis: Amplification of reference gene primers provided the estimated nucleated cell counts. Assay used: immunoSEQ multiplex PCR; TCRdb lists only in-frame clones, some missing. V and J calls and clone size come straight from that table; D and trimming were deduced from the DNA. Among roughly 100,000 clones listed, around 88% were seen once.

The clonotype originates from a man aged 50-60 years with COVID-19, enrolled during active disease. Sequencing input: peripheral blood. This chain joins TRBV19 and TRBJ1-1, with 7 bases lining up with TRBD1. CDR3 coding DNA: TGTGCCAGTAGTATAGGGGACAGGAACACTGAAGCTTTCTTT. It yields the protein CASSIGDRNTEAFF.